This paragraph reports one TCR beta chain. The CDR3 consists of 13 residues. The ends were cut back, 1 base at V and 4 bases at J, with 11 bases in the middle. The germline gives CDR1 GTSNPN, CDR2 SVGIG (reference sequence). The data belong to a study of blood T cell repertoires in COVID-19. Background on the study: Acute and convalescent COVID-19 samples came from the United States, Italy and Spain. Sources were T cells, B-cell-depleted T cells, or PBMCs; the material itself was cDNA or gDNA.

Authors' analysis steps: Nucleated cell counts were estimated from reference gene primer amplification. This table comes from immunoSEQ multiplex PCR, and its TCRdb copy is limited to in-frame clones, with some not included. V and J calls and clone size follow that table, whereas D and trimming were derived from the DNA. The sample consists of under 110,000 clones, over 65% of them appearing once. The source of this sequence is an elderly man with COVID-19, enrolled during active disease. Input material: peripheral blood. The genes are TRBV30 and TRBJ2-7, with D possibly TRBD1 on 6 matching bases. CDR3 in amino acids: CAWSGGGIYEQYF. The CDR3 DNA reads TGTGCCTGGAGTGGAGGGGGAATTTACGAGCAGTACTTC.